Following are 22 T cell receptor beta chains from one sample sequenced in a study of cytomegalovirus exposure and HLA in healthy donors. Assay: immunoSEQ multiplex PCR; the TCRdb copy retains only in-frame clones and omits some. Here the sample spans hundreds of thousands of clones, around 87% being singletons. Sequencing was performed on PBMCs. These receptors were obtained from a woman aged 18-35 years in good health and CMV-seropositive.

The CDR3 spells CASSPDRRTQYF. The DNA of the CDR3 is TGTGCCAGCAGCCCGGACAGAAGGACGCAGTATTTT. The V and J genes are TRBV5-6 and TRBJ2-3; tentatively, D is TRBD1 (6 bases). Germline V gene sequence: CDR1 SGHDT, CDR2 YYEEEE. Trimming removed 4 bases from V and 9 bases from J, with 12 bases in between. The CDR3 spans 12 residues.

The chain links TRBV5-1 to TRBJ2-7; D gene unclear. The CDR3 has 16 amino acids. The germline gives CDR1 SGHRS, CDR2 YFSETQ. V was pared by 1 base and J by 0 bases, with 14 bases between. The CDR3 DNA follows: TGCGCCAGCAGCTTGTTGAACTACACGAGCTCCTACGAGCAGTACTTC. Its protein product is CASSLLNYTSSYEQYF.

Here the CDR3 reads CASSPEAYQPQHF. The CDR3 region has the DNA TGTGCCAGCAGCCCCGAAGCCTATCAGCCCCAGCATTTT. The chain joins TRBV28 to TRBJ1-5; D is undetermined. Germline V gene sequence: CDR1 MDHEN, CDR2 SYDVKM. V was cut by 6 bases and J by 5 bases, with 11 bases left in between. The CDR3 covers 13 residues.

This clone showed up just once. The rearrangement uses TRBV11-2 and TRBJ2-1; 12 positions match TRBD2. Per the germline V gene, CDR1 is SGHAT and CDR2 is FQNNGV. CDR3 length: 16 amino acids. Trimming removed 0 bases from V and 6 bases from J; junction bases left unmatched: 3. The CDR3 reads CASSLEGLAGSNEQFF. The CDR3 bases are TGTGCCAGCAGCTTAGAGGGACTAGCGGGCAGCAATGAGCAGTTCTTC.

The V gene is TRBV5-6, the J gene TRBJ2-1; maybe TRBD1 (8 bases). Germline V lookup: CDR1 SGHDT, CDR2 YYEEEE. The CDR3 contains 17 residues. V lost 5 bases, J lost 7 bases, and 25 bases lay in between. The CDR3 nucleotides read TGTGCCAGCAGTATTGGGGGGGCAGGGGGCAGAAAGAATGAGCAGTTCTTC. Translating it yields CASSIGGAGGRKNEQFF.

The chain links TRBV28 to TRBJ2-3; 7 positions match TRBD1. The CDR3 is 14 amino acids. V trimming: 10 bases; J trimming: 4 bases; junction bases outside the gene matches: 11. The germline V gene has CDR1 MDHEN and CDR2 SYDVKM. The CDR3 loop reads CAIDRVLGADTQYF. DNA of the CDR3: TGTGCCATCGACAGGGTTTTAGGCGCAGATACGCAGTATTTT.

The rearrangement uses TRBV21-1 and TRBJ1-2; the tabulated D call, TRBD1, remains unverified against the DNA. TRBV21-1 is classified as a pseudogene. The CDR3 has 20 amino acids. The CDR3 reads CASSRANRDRGVVANYGYTF. CDR3 nucleotides: TGTGCCAGCAGCAGAGCAAACCGGGACAGGGGCGTTGTAGCTAACTATGGCTACACCTTC.

J is TRBJ2-1 and V is TRBV19, with D possibly TRBD2 on 5 matching bases. With 3 bases removed from V and 7 bases from J, the gap between germline ends came to 19 bases. The CDR3 is made up of 16 amino acids. Germline values: CDR1 LNHDA, CDR2 SQIVND (reference sequence). CDR3: CASSMSGSVNGNEQFF. The CDR3 DNA reads TGTGCCAGTAGTATGAGTGGGAGTGTCAACGGGAATGAGCAGTTCTTC.

This clone was counted a few times. The chain employs TRBV10-1 and TRBJ1-5; D gene uncertain. CDR3 length: 12 amino acids. The V end was cut by 6 bases, the J end by 9 bases, with 12 bases between. Germline-derived CDR1 and CDR2 are WNHNN and SYGVQD (reference sequence). The CDR3: CASSEGDGPQHF. Written as DNA, the CDR3 is TGCGCCAGCAGCGAAGGAGACGGGCCCCAGCATTTT.

The chain uses TRBV9 and TRBJ2-5; maybe TRBD1 (6 bases). This CDR3 contains 14 residues. V lost 4 bases and J 3 bases, leaving 13 bases between the germline ends. Per germline, CDR1 SGDLS and CDR2 YYNGEE. CDR3 amino acids: CASSPSPGEETQYF. Written as DNA, the CDR3 is TGTGCCAGCAGCCCCAGCCCAGGGGAAGAGACCCAGTACTTC. Supplemented by reference TRBV9 and TRBJ2-5, the full variable domain reads DSGVTQTPKHLITATGQRVTLRCSPRSGDLSVYWYQQSLDQGLQFLIQYYNGEERAKGNILERFSAQQFPDLHSELNLSSLELGDSALYFCASSPSPGEETQYFGPGTRLLVL.

The chain links TRBV5-4 to TRBJ2-1, with 10 bases aligning to TRBD1. V lost 3 bases and J lost 6; bases outside the gene matches: 6. Germline CDR1 and CDR2: SGHNT and YYREEE (reference sequence). CDR3 length: 15 amino acids. CDR3 nucleotide sequence: TGTGCCAGCAGCTCCGGACAGGGGGTGGGCAATGAGCAGTTCTTC. It translates to CASSSGQGVGNEQFF. The complete variable domain, with remaining parts taken from reference TRBV5-4 and TRBJ2-1, reads ETGVTQSPTHLIKTRGQQVTLRCSSQSGHNTVSWYQQALGQGPQFIFQYYREEENGRGNFPPRFSGLQFPNYSSELNVNALELDDSALYLCASSSGQGVGNEQFFGPGTRLTVL.

V and J are TRBV5-1 and TRBJ2-1; TRBD1 agrees at 8 bases. The germline CDR1 and CDR2 sequences are SGHRS and YFSETQ. The CDR3 has 17 residues. V gave up 4 bases and J gave up 0 bases; unmatched junction bases: 9. The DNA of the CDR3 is TGCGCCAGCAGCCCGGACAGGGTACTAAGCTCCTACAATGAGCAGTTCTTC. Translated, it gives CASSPDRVLSSYNEQFF.

The rearrangement links TRBV19 to TRBJ2-5; D ambiguous. Germline V gives CDR1 LNHDA, CDR2 SQIVND (reference sequence). The CDR3 extends over 15 amino acids. V shed 1 base and J shed 0 bases, with 9 bases lying between them. The CDR3 DNA is TGTGCCAGTAGTATAGGGGCAGGAAACCAAGAGACCCAGTACTTC. Amino acid sequence: CASSIGAGNQETQYF.

This chain joins TRBV27 and TRBJ2-3, with 8 bases matching TRBD2. The CDR3 has 14 residues. The junction had 5 bases not matched to a gene; V was cut back by 5 bases and J by 4 bases. Germline values: CDR1 MNHEY, CDR2 SMNVEV (reference sequence). The CDR3 nucleotides read TGTGCCAGCAGTCCCTTCGGGAGGGCAGATACGCAGTATTTT. Protein: CASSPFGRADTQYF.

This clone was counted once. The rearrangement links TRBV27 to TRBJ2-7; TRBD1 is a possible D gene (6 bases). CDR1 is MNHEY, CDR2 SMNVEV, per germline (reference sequence). The CDR3 has 15 amino acids. V lost 5 bases and J 0 bases, leaving 14 bases between the germline ends. The CDR3 protein is CASSKNPDSSYEQYF. In DNA form, the CDR3 reads TGTGCCAGCAGTAAAAACCCGGACAGCTCCTACGAGCAGTACTTC.

This clone was counted once. The chain combines TRBV28 with TRBJ2-1; possible D gene TRBD2, 7 bases. Germline V gene lookup returns CDR1 MDHEN and CDR2 SYDVKM. This CDR3 is 17 amino acids long. The V end was cut by 2 bases, the J end by 10 bases, with 24 bases between. In DNA, the CDR3 is TGTGCCAGCAGTTTAAGCGGTTGGGGCGGGGGCCGTGTCGAGCAGTTCTTC. Translated, it gives CASSLSGWGGGRVEQFF.

The chain combines TRBV6-1 with TRBJ2-7; 8 nucleotides match TRBD2. The CDR3 sequence is 12 residues long. Trimming at V came to 11 bases and at J to 5 bases, leaving 8 bases not matched to a gene. Looked up from germline, CDR1 is MNHNS and CDR2 is SASEGT. CDR3: CACSGGANEQYF. CDR3 DNA: TGTGCCTGCTCGGGGGGGGCGAACGAGCAGTACTTC.

The rearrangement joins TRBV21-1 to TRBJ1-5; the table gives TRBD1 as D, unverified against the DNA. TRBV21-1 is tagged as a pseudogene. This CDR3 is 14 amino acids long. The CDR3 DNA follows: TGTGCCAGCAGCGAAGGACAGGGGGTAAAGCCCCAGCATTTT. Amino acids: CASSEGQGVKPQHF.

This clone was recorded once. The chain employs TRBV5-1 and TRBJ1-2; D perhaps matches TRBD1 (5 bases). Germline V lookup: CDR1 SGHRS, CDR2 YFSETQ. The CDR3 length is 14 residues. V was trimmed by 2 bases and J by 6 bases, leaving 14 bases between them. The CDR3 DNA reads TGCGCCAGCAGCTTCCGGGGGGAAGGGCATGGCTACACCTTC. It encodes CASSFRGEGHGYTF.

The genes are TRBV5-1 and TRBJ2-3, with D uncertain. Germline-derived CDR1 and CDR2 are SGHRS and YFSETQ. V was shortened by 1 base and J by 1 base, with 10 bases between the two germline ends. The CDR3 is made up of 15 amino acids. The chain's CDR3 is CASSLRHWGTDTQYF. DNA of the CDR3: TGCGCCAGCAGCTTGAGACACTGGGGCACAGATACGCAGTATTTT.

V gene TRBV20-1 combines with J gene TRBJ2-5; D gene unclear. The CDR3 length is 11 residues. The germline V gene encodes CDR1 DFQATT and CDR2 SNEGSKA (reference sequence). The chain's CDR3 is CVFYVLETQYF. CDR3 bases: TGCGTATTCTACGTTCTCGAGACCCAGTACTTC.

J is TRBJ1-3 and V is TRBV2; D might be TRBD1 (5 bases). CDR1 SNHLY and CDR2 FYNNEI come from the germline V gene. V shed 8 bases and J shed 0 bases, with 14 bases lying between them. The CDR3 contains 15 residues. CDR3 region: CASLLGGGSGNTIYF. CDR3 DNA sequence: TGTGCCAGCCTCCTGGGGGGGGGCTCTGGAAACACCATATATTTT.